This TCR beta chain was captured by sequencing in a study of blood T cells in healthy people across ages. A J-beta primer mix and a sample-barcoded 5' primer were used in a second PCR of roughly 7 to 12 cycles. TCRdb redid the calling of the 5' RACE reads with MiXCR, one entry per CDR3 protein. Of about 640,000 distinct CDR3 sequences listed, approximately 59% are singletons. This clonotype was recorded a few times. Germline CDR1 is MNHEY and CDR2 is SVGEGT. The trim removed 3 bases at V and 0 bases at J, leaving 6 bases unmatched. The CDR3 is 16 residues long. The rearrangement links TRBV6-2 or TRBV6-3 to TRBJ2-7, with 9 nucleotides matching TRBD2. This TCR derives from a man in his 60s in good health. Sequenced sample: blood. The CDR3 spells CASSYALAGSSYEQYF. The CDR3, as DNA: TGTGCCAGCAGTTATGCCCTAGCGGGGAGCTCCTACGAGCAGTACTTC.